The clone carrying this T cell receptor (beta chain) came up many times. Its antigen remains unidentified. This record belongs to a study of neurological immune-mediated disorders. The cDNA was synthesized by 5'RACE incorporating 10-nucleotide random UMIs. TCRdb called the 5' RACE reads again in MiXCR, with one record for every CDR3 protein. The data show approximately 40,000 distinct CDR3 sequences, 3.8% seen once. The CDR3 runs 16 residues. Trimming cost V 0 bases and J 4 bases; bases outside gene matches: 4. CDR1 and CDR2 from the germline V gene are MNHEY and SVGAGI. Findings and limits, study-wide: Among 34 multiple sclerosis patients, phylogenetic grouping put the repertoires of 18 into a single related-CDR3 cluster, a possible signature. HTLV-1-associated myelopathy had the most TCR clonal expansion, whereas multiple sclerosis had the least (lower than in healthy controls).

This clonotype was obtained from a man aged 25-45 years with multiple sclerosis. The sample comprised PBMCs. The J gene is TRBJ2-7, the V gene TRBV6-5; 12 bases align to TRBD2. CDR3 region: CASSYSGLAGLYEQYF. The CDR3 DNA reads TGTGCCAGCAGTTACTCGGGACTAGCGGGCTTATACGAGCAGTACTTC.